This entry is about one T cell receptor (beta chain). The CDR3 covers 16 residues. Per germline, CDR1 LGHNA and CDR2 YNFKEQ. V was pared by 1 base and J by 2 bases, with 13 bases between. One entry per CDR3 protein, called by TCRdb with MiXCR from the 5' RACE reads. This table has a few hundred thousand distinct CDR3 sequences, 20% appearing once. This record comes from a study of CD8 T cells in ankylosing spondylitis. Material for sequencing was blood, either unsorted or a sorted T cell fraction (not recorded which). This TCR derives from a male donor with ankylosing spondylitis or in good health (not recorded which). The chain employs TRBV4-2 and TRBJ2-3, with a tentative D call TRBD1 (6 bases). The CDR3 is CASSQVRTGNTDTQYF. CDR3 bases: TGTGCCAGCAGCCAAGTCCGAACAGGGAACACAGATACGCAGTATTTT.